This T cell receptor (beta chain) was sequenced for a study of memory CD4+ T cells and cytomegalovirus serostatus. The sort gate was single viable CD3+CD4+CD8-CD45RO+ cells for memory CD4+ T cells. Trimming cost V 4 bases and J 3 bases, with 13 bases left between them. Germline V gene lookup returns CDR1 SGHRS and CDR2 YFSETQ. The CDR3 runs 14 residues. The protocol was immunoSEQ multiplex PCR, while the TCRdb copy is restricted to in-frame clones and leaves out a portion. This table has around 53,000 clones, 60% to 85% appearing once. This clonotype was sampled from an adult in good health and CMV-seropositive. This chain joins TRBV5-1 and TRBJ1-2; D is perhaps TRBD1 (5 bases). The sequenced material came from memory CD4+ T cells from blood. The CDR3 DNA sequence: TGCGCCAGCAGCCCTCTTCCGGGGGACTATGGCTACACCTTC. Its translation: CASSPLPGDYGYTF.